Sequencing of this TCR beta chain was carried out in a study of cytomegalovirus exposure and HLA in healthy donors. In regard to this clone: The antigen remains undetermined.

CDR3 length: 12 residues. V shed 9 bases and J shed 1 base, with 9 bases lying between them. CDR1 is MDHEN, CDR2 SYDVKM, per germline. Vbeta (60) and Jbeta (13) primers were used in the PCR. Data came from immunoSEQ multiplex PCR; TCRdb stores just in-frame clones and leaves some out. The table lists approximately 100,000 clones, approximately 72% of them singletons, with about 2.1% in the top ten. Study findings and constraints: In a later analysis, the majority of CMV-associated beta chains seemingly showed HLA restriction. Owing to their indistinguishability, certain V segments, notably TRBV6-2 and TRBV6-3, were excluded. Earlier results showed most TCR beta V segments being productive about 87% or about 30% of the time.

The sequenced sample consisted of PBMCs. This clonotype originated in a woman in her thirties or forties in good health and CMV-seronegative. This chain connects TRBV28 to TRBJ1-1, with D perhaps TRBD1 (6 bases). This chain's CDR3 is CASRTANTEAFF. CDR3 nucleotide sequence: TGTGCCAGTCGGACAGCGAACACTGAAGCTTTCTTT.